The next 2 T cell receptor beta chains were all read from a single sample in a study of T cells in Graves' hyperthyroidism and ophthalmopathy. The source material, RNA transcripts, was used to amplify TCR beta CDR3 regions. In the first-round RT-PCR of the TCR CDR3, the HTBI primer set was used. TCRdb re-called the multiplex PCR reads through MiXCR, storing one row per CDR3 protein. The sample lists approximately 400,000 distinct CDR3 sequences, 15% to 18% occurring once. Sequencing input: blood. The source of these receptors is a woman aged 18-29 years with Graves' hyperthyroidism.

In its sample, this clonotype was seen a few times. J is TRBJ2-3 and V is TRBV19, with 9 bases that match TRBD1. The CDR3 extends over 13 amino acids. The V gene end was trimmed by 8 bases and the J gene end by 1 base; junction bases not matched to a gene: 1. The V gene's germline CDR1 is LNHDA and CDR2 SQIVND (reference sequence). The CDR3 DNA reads TGTGCCAGTTGGACAGGGGGCACAGATACGCAGTATTTT. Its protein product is CASWTGGTDTQYF.

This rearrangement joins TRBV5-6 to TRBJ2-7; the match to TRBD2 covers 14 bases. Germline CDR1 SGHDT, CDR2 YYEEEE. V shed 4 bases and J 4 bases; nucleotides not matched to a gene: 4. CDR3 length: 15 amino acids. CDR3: CASSGTSGGGYEQYF. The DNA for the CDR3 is TGTGCCAGCAGCGGGACTAGCGGGGGAGGTTACGAGCAGTACTTC.